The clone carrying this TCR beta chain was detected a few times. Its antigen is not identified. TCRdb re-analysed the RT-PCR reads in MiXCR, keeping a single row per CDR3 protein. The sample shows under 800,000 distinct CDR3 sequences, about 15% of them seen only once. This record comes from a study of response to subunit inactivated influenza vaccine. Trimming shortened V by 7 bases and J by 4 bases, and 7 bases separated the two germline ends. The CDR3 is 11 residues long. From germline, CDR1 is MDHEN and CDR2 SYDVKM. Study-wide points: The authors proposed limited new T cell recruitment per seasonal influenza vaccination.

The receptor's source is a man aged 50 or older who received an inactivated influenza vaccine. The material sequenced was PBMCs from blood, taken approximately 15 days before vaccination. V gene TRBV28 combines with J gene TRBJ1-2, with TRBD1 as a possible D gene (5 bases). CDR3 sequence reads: CASKTVYGYTF. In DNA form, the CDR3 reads TGTGCCAGCAAGACAGTCTATGGCTACACCTTC.